What follows describes a single TCR beta chain. Sequencing was performed with immunoSEQ multiplex PCR; in TCRdb, only in-frame clones are kept and a portion is missing. The sample consists of around 84,000 clones, 85% to 95% of them appearing once. This record belongs to a study of OX40 agonist ivuxolimab in advanced cancers. V was shortened by 0 bases and J by 3 bases, with 8 bases between the two germline ends. Germline V CDR1 and CDR2: LGHNA, YNFKEQ. The CDR3 contains 14 residues. The receptor was derived from an adult with an advanced solid tumor such as melanoma, head and neck, liver or kidney cancer. The chain recombines TRBV4-2 with TRBJ1-1; D might be TRBD1 (5 bases). Sequencing used CD4+ or CD8+ T cells sorted from blood, obtained in a trial of the OX40 agonist ivuxolimab. The CDR3, as DNA: TGTGCCAGCAGCCAAGACGAGGGGTACACTGAAGCTTTCTTT. Protein sequence: CASSQDEGYTEAFF.